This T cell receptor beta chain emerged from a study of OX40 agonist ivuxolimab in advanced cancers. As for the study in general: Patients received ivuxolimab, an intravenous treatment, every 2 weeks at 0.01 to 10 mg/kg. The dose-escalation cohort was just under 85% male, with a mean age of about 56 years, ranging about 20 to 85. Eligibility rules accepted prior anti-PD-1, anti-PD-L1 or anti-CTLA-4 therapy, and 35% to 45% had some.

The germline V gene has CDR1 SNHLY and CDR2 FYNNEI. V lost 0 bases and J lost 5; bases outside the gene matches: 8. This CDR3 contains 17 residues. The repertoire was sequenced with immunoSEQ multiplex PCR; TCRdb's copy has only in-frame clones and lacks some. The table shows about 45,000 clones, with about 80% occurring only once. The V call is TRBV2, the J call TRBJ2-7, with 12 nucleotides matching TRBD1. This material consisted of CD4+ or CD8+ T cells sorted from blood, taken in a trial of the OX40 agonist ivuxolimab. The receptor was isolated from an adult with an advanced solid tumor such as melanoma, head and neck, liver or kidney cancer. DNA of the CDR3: TGTGCCAGCAGTGAAGCGAGTGTAGGGACAGGGGGCCACGAGCAGTACTTC. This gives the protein CASSEASVGTGGHEQYF.